The text below deals with one T cell receptor beta chain. Some clones are missing from TCRdb's copy, which holds only in-frame ones; the method was immunoSEQ multiplex PCR. The repertoire includes a few hundred thousand clones, 90% of them detected once, and around 1.9% sits in the top ten. This sample was included in a study of blood T cell repertoires in COVID-19. For the study at large: T cells, B-cell-depleted T cells, or PBMCs provided the cDNA or gDNA that served as material.

Sample: peripheral blood. The receptor's source is a woman in her fifties or sixties with COVID-19, enrolled during active disease.

The CDR3 DNA sequence: TGTGCCAGCAGTGTGGGACAGGGGAGAAACACCATATATTTT. Translating it yields CASSVGQGRNTIYF. The chain recombines TRBV2 with TRBJ1-3; 10 bases are shared with TRBD1. The V segment lost 4 bases and the J segment 5 bases; nucleotides outside the gene matches: 2. Germline V gene data show CDR1 as SNHLY and CDR2 as FYNNEI. The CDR3 has 14 residues.